The next 29 T cell receptor beta chains were all read from a single sample in a study of shared clonotypes between healthy human individuals. Libraries were prepared by immunoSEQ multiplex PCR; TCRdb keeps only in-frame clonotypes and omits some of them. This table holds about 660,000 clones, around 72% found once. The source material was memory CD4+ T cells sorted from blood. Subset noted: CD45RA-negative fraction. All receptors come from a woman aged 25 to 39 in good health.

This chain joins TRBV7-9 and TRBJ2-1, with 8 positions matching TRBD2. The trim removed 4 bases at V and 7 bases at J, leaving 9 bases unmatched. The CDR3 extends over 15 amino acids. Germline assignment: CDR1 SEHNR and CDR2 FQNEAQ (reference sequence). CDR3 in DNA: TGTGCCAGCAGCTCCGCGGGAGGCCGAGGAAATGAGCAGTTCTTC. Its translation is CASSSAGGRGNEQFF.

The gene calls are TRBV6-1 and TRBJ2-6; the D gene is possibly TRBD1 (5 bases). This CDR3 has 15 residues. Trimming cost V 6 bases and J 1 base, with 10 bases left between them. Germline assignment: CDR1 MNHNS and CDR2 SASEGT. CDR3 nucleotide sequence: TGTGCCAGCAGACCACAGGCTTCTGGGGCCAACGTCCTGACTTTC. Translating it yields CASRPQASGANVLTF.

The rearrangement uses TRBV18 and TRBJ1-5; D is uncertain. Germline loops: CDR1 KGHSH, CDR2 LQKENI. Between the trimmed V and J ends, which lost 4 bases and 6 bases, there was a span of 10 bases. This CDR3 is 13 amino acids long. DNA of the CDR3: TGTGCCAGCTCACAGGGTGAGAGTCAGCCCCAGCATTTT. The encoded protein is CASSQGESQPQHF.

The chain carries TRBV30 and TRBJ2-3, with 10 nucleotides matching TRBD2. Looked up from germline, CDR1 is GTSNPN and CDR2 is SVGIG (reference sequence). With V trimmed by 4 bases and J by 4 bases, 2 bases remained unmatched. The CDR3 runs to 13 residues. The DNA of the CDR3 is TGTGCCTGGACTAGCGGGAGATCAGATACGCAGTATTTT. It specifies CAWTSGRSDTQYF.

This clone was detected a few times. Different DNA sequences within this sample yield the same CDR3. V is TRBV5-1 and J is TRBJ2-2; D is possibly TRBD2 (6 bases). V was shortened by 0 bases and J by 0 bases, with 6 bases between the two germline ends. The CDR3 consists of 15 residues. The germline CDR1 and CDR2 sequences are SGHRS and YFSETQ. The CDR3 sequence: CASSLGTTNTGELFF. CDR3 nucleotide sequence: TGCGCCAGCAGCTTGGGGACTACGAACACCGGGGAGCTGTTTTTT.

The rearrangement links TRBV11-2 to TRBJ1-4; tentatively, D is TRBD1 (5 bases). Between the trimmed V and J ends, which lost 4 bases and 14 bases, there was a span of 11 bases. The CDR3 is 11 residues long. CDR1 and CDR2 from the germline V gene are SGHAT and FQNNGV. The CDR3 nucleotides read TGTGCCAGCAGCTCGTGGGGGGGGCTGTTTTTT. This sequence encodes CASSSWGGLFF. Full variable domain (rest looked up from reference TRBV11-2 and TRBJ1-4): EAGVAQSPRYKIIEKRQSVAFWCNPISGHATLYWYQQILGQGPKLLIQFQNNGVVDDSQLPKDRFSAERLKGVDSTLKIQPAKLEDSAVYLCASSSWGGLFFGSGTQLSVL.

The chain uses TRBV2 and TRBJ1-5, with D perhaps TRBD1 (6 bases). Trimming removed 8 bases at V and 7 bases at J, with 15 bases between. The length of the CDR3 is 13 residues. Germline V gene lookup returns CDR1 SNHLY and CDR2 FYNNEI. The CDR3 here is CASGQFPRQPQHF. DNA of the CDR3: TGTGCCAGCGGACAGTTTCCCAGGCAGCCCCAGCATTTT.

The rearrangement uses TRBV28 and TRBJ2-5; either TRBD1 or TRBD2 may supply D (5 bases each). V gave up 1 base and J gave up 7 bases, with 10 bases separating them. Germline lookup yields CDR1 MDHEN and CDR2 SYDVKM. CDR3 length: 13 residues. CDR3 DNA: TGTGCCAGCAGTTTATTGGGGGAGTGGACCCAGTACTTC. It codes for CASSLLGEWTQYF.

This clone was seen many times. This sequence joins TRBV10-3 and TRBJ2-3; D unclear. The CDR3 totals 14 residues. V shed 2 bases and J shed 2 bases, with 8 bases lying between them. CDR1 ENHRY and CDR2 SYGVKD come from the germline V gene. In DNA, the CDR3 is TGTGCCATCAGTGAGGGCAGTAACACAGATACGCAGTATTTT. It yields the protein CAISEGSNTDTQYF.

This sequence joins TRBV14 and TRBJ1-2; D gene uncertain. Trimming cost V 0 bases and J 3 bases, with 5 bases left between them. The CDR3 contains 13 residues. The germline V gene encodes CDR1 SGHDN and CDR2 FVKESK. The CDR3 DNA sequence: TGTGCCAGCAGCCAAGAGACCTACTATGGCTACACCTTC. As protein: CASSQETYYGYTF. The full variable domain, in which reference TRBV14 and TRBJ1-2 provide the parts outside the CDR3, is EAGVTQFPSHSVIEKGQTVTLRCDPISGHDNLYWYRRVMGKEIKFLLHFVKESKQDESGMPNNRFLAERTGGTYSTLKVQPAELEDSGVYFCASSQETYYGYTFGSGTRLTVV.

V usage is TRBV28 and J usage is TRBJ2-1, with D possibly being TRBD1 (5 bases). Trimming cost V 4 bases and J 5 bases, with 21 bases left between them. CDR3 length equals 17 residues. Germline-derived CDR1 and CDR2 are MDHEN and SYDVKM. CDR3 in amino acids: CASSSEVGPLRDNEQFF. The CDR3 bases are TGTGCCAGCAGTTCAGAGGTGGGCCCGCTCAGGGACAATGAGCAGTTCTTC.

A remark on this clone: The same CDR3 also results from other DNA sequences found in this sample. This sequence joins TRBV18 and TRBJ1-1; TRBD1 is a possible D gene (6 bases). Deletions cut 4 bases from V and 0 bases from J, with 9 bases between. Germline V gene sequence: CDR1 KGHSH, CDR2 LQKENI. The CDR3 has 14 residues. CDR3 bases: TGTGCCAGCTCACAAGGACAGATGAACACTGAAGCTTTCTTT. Protein product: CASSQGQMNTEAFF.

For this clone: This sample also contains other DNA sequences that code for the same CDR3. V and J are TRBV5-1 and TRBJ2-7; D remains unclear. Trimming took 0 bases from V and 3 from J, leaving 7 bases between them. The CDR3 has 13 residues. From germline, CDR1 is SGHRS and CDR2 YFSETQ. The CDR3 loop reads CASSLDSFYEQYF. In nucleotides, the CDR3 is TGCGCCAGCAGCTTGGACAGTTTCTACGAGCAGTACTTC.

The V and J genes are TRBV5-5 and TRBJ2-2; D remains unclear. Trimming left V 2 bases short and J 0 bases short, with 11 bases between. The CDR3 consists of 16 residues. Germline V gene data show CDR1 as SGHKS and CDR2 as YYEKEE (reference sequence). As DNA, the CDR3 is TGTGCCAGCAGCTTTAACGGGCTAGCGAACACCGGGGAGCTGTTTTTT. It yields the protein CASSFNGLANTGELFF. Drawing the rest from reference TRBV5-5 and TRBJ2-2, the complete variable domain is DAGVTQSPTHLIKTRGQQVTLRCSPISGHKSVSWYQQVLGQGPQFIFQYYEKEERGRGNFPDRFSARQFPNYSSELNVNALLLGDSALYLCASSFNGLANTGELFFGEGSRLTVL.

The chain recombines TRBV7-2 with TRBJ1-5; D call uncertain. This CDR3 comprises 14 residues. CDR1 and CDR2 from the germline V gene are SGHTA and FQGNSA. V lost 5 bases to trimming and J lost 11 bases, with 19 bases between them. CDR3 bases: TGTGCCAGCAGCCCCCAGGAGGGTGTTGAGACCCAGCATTTT. Residues: CASSPQEGVETQHF.

This clone was counted a few times. The chain uses TRBV10-2 and TRBJ2-7; TRBD2 agrees at 9 bases. Trimming took 8 bases from V and 2 from J; bases not matched to a gene: 4. There are 13 residues in the CDR3. Looked up from germline, CDR1 is WSHSY and CDR2 is SAAADI. In nucleotides, the CDR3 is TGCGCCAGCTGTCTAGCGGGAACCTACGAGCAGTACTTC. This sequence encodes CASCLAGTYEQYF.

This rearrangement joins TRBV5-6 to TRBJ2-5; 10 nucleotides agree with TRBD2. Per germline, CDR1 SGHDT and CDR2 YYEEEE. The CDR3 runs to 16 residues. With 1 base clipped from V and 4 bases from J, the junction kept 7 bases outside the gene matches. For the CDR3, the DNA is TGTGCCAGCAGCTTGTTATCCAGCGGGAGGGTAGAGACCCAGTACTTC. As protein: CASSLLSSGRVETQYF.

This chain links TRBV6-5 with TRBJ2-7; no clear D. Germline V CDR1 and CDR2: MNHEY, SVGAGI. Trimming left V 0 bases short and J 2 bases short, with 11 bases between. The CDR3 length is 15 residues. The CDR3 region has the DNA TGTGCCAGCAGTTACTCCGACAATTCGGCCTACGAGCAGTACTTC. Encoded protein: CASSYSDNSAYEQYF.

About this clone itself: The sample contains more than one DNA sequence encoding this CDR3. Written as DNA, the CDR3 is TGTGCCAGCAGCTCAACCCACGAGCAGTACTTC. Translated: CASSSTHEQYF. V gene TRBV5-4 combines with J gene TRBJ2-7; D unresolved. Germline CDR1 reads SGHNT; CDR2 reads YYREEE (reference sequence). The CDR3 consists of 11 residues. V lost 3 bases to trimming and J lost 5 bases, with 6 bases between them.

The chain employs TRBV7-9 and TRBJ2-7, with 7 positions matching TRBD2. From germline, CDR1 is SEHNR and CDR2 FQNEAQ (reference sequence). With V trimmed by 6 bases and J by 7 bases, 18 bases remained unmatched. The CDR3 runs 16 residues. CDR3 nucleotide sequence: TGTGCCAGCAGTCCAAACCCCCTAGCGGTCCTTCGGGAGCAGTACTTC. Protein sequence: CASSPNPLAVLREQYF.

The CDR3 DNA sequence: TGCGCCAGCAGCTTGGTTGGGACTAGCGGTGGTAATGAGCAGTTCTTC. Its protein product is CASSLVGTSGGNEQFF. The rearrangement links TRBV5-1 to TRBJ2-1, with 11 bases that match TRBD2. CDR3 size: 16 residues. Germline-derived CDR1 and CDR2 are SGHRS and YFSETQ. V shed 0 bases and J 7 bases; nucleotides not matched to a gene: 6.

This CDR3 is CASSLWSSGGGQRAEAFF. CDR3 sequence (DNA): TGTGCCAGCAGTTTATGGTCGTCGGGAGGTGGGCAAAGGGCTGAAGCTTTCTTT. The chain uses TRBV27 and TRBJ1-1; D is ambiguous. CDR3 length: 18 residues. V lost 1 base and J 6 bases, leaving 24 bases between the germline ends. Germline loops: CDR1 MNHEY, CDR2 SMNVEV (reference sequence).

V is TRBV2 and J is TRBJ1-5; tentative D call: TRBD1 (6 bases). The ends were cut back, 7 bases at V and 7 bases at J, with 14 bases in the middle. Germline V gives CDR1 SNHLY, CDR2 FYNNEI. CDR3 length: 13 residues. CDR3 loop: CASTRGGYQPQHF. In DNA form, the CDR3 reads TGTGCCAGCACCCGAGGGGGGTACCAGCCCCAGCATTTT.

On this clone: Other DNA sequences from this sample encode an identical CDR3 as well. The chain links TRBV18 to TRBJ2-7; 8 nucleotides align to TRBD2. Looked up from germline, CDR1 is KGHSH and CDR2 is LQKENI. CDR3 length: 13 amino acids. After removal of 2 bases from V and 3 bases from J, the junction contained 0 bases not matched to a gene. CDR3 bases: TGTGCCAGCTCACCAGGGACTAGCTACGAGCAGTACTTC. The encoded protein is CASSPGTSYEQYF.

This clone was counted once. This chain links TRBV10-3 with TRBJ2-5; D gene ambiguous. CDR3 length: 13 amino acids. Germline V gene sequence: CDR1 ENHRY, CDR2 SYGVKD. Trimming removed 6 bases from V and 2 bases from J, with 10 bases in between. DNA of the CDR3: TGTGCCATCAGCCCCCTAGGGCAAGAGACCCAGTACTTC. It yields the protein CAISPLGQETQYF.

The chain links TRBV27 to TRBJ1-1, with 7 positions matching TRBD1. Germline-derived CDR1 and CDR2 are MNHEY and SMNVEV (reference sequence). The CDR3 totals 16 residues. J gave up 0 bases and V 6 bases, and 10 bases lay outside the gene matches. CDR3 amino acids: CASSPYTGVMNTEAFF. CDR3 DNA: TGTGCCAGCAGCCCTTACACAGGGGTCATGAACACTGAAGCTTTCTTT.

This clone was counted between two and nine times. The chain links TRBV7-8 to TRBJ1-5; TRBD1 is a possible D gene (6 bases). The V end lost 3 bases, the J end lost 0 bases, and 12 bases lay between the germline ends. Germline CDR1 is SGHVS and CDR2 is FQNEAQ. The CDR3 is 16 residues long. CDR3 residues: CASSFLGAFSNQPQHF. CDR3 in DNA: TGTGCCAGCAGCTTTTTGGGGGCTTTTAGCAATCAGCCCCAGCATTTT. The full variable domain, with the rest looked up from reference TRBV7-8 and TRBJ1-5, is GAGVSQSPRYKVAKRGQDVALRCDPISGHVSLFWYQQALGQGPEFLTYFQNEAQLDKSGLPSDRFFAERPEGSVSTLKIQRTQQEDSAVYLCASSFLGAFSNQPQHFGDGTRLSIL.

This clone was detected only a few times. The V call is TRBV29-1, the J call TRBJ2-3; the D gene is possibly TRBD1 (7 bases). V lost 4 bases to trimming and J lost 2 bases, with 13 bases between them. The CDR3 sequence is 14 residues long. The germline V gene encodes CDR1 SQVTM and CDR2 ANQGSEA. The DNA for the CDR3 is TGCAGCGTTGGCGGGACAGATAACACAGATACGCAGTATTTT. The encoded protein is CSVGGTDNTDTQYF.

This chain links TRBV11-3 with TRBJ1-1; 7 bases are shared with TRBD1. The CDR3 sequence is 13 residues long. The V gene end was trimmed by 1 base and the J gene end by 8 bases; junction bases not matched to a gene: 4. Germline assignment: CDR1 SGHNT and CDR2 YENEEA. The CDR3 DNA reads as TGTGCCAGCAGCTTAGGACAGGGACGAGAAGCTTTCTTT. This translates into CASSLGQGREAFF.